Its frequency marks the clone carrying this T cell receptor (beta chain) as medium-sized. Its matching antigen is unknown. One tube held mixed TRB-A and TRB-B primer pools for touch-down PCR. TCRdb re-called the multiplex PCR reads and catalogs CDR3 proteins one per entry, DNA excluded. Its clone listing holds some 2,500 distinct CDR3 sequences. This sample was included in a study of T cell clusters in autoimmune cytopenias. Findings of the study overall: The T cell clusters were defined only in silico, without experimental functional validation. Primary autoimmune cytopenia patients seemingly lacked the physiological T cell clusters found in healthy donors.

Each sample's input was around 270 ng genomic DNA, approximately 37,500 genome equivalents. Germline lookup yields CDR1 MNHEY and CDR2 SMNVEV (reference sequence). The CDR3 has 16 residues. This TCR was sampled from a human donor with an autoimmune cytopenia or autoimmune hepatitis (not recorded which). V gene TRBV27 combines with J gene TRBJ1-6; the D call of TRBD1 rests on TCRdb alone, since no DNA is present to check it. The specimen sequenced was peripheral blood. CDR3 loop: CASSRTGSLYNSPLHF.